Listed here are 13 T cell receptor beta chains from one sample, sequenced in a study of human T cells and chemical hapten exposure. A single record per CDR3 protein comes from TCRdb applying MiXCR to the RACE reads. This table has 300,000 to 350,000 distinct CDR3 sequences, 5.5% to 8% appearing once. The time point denotes: patch test 1, 2 weeks after DPC sensitization. Treatment indicated: therapeutic diphenylcyclopropenone sensitization with weekly scalp DPC. The sample was whole blood, taken in connection with sensitization to the hapten diphenylcyclopropenone (DPC). The receptors were gathered from a woman aged 18-29 years with alopecia areata. Some clones in this sample may be carry-over from other donors' samples.

This clonotype was counted ten times or more. This chain joins TRBV24-1 and TRBJ2-2, with D possibly TRBD1 on 6 matching bases. Deletions cut 8 bases from V and 3 bases from J, with 9 bases between. This CDR3 contains 13 residues. CDR1 KGHDR and CDR2 SFDVKD come from the germline V gene. Written as DNA, the CDR3 is TGTGCCACCAACAGGGATGACACCGGGGAGCTGTTTTTT. As protein: CATNRDDTGELFF.

The chain joins TRBV13 to TRBJ1-2; D may be TRBD1 (5 bases). The CDR3 has 14 amino acids. V shed 0 bases and J shed 8 bases, with 13 bases lying between them. Germline-derived CDR1 and CDR2 are PRHDT and FYEKMQ (reference sequence). The CDR3 DNA sequence: TGTGCCAGCAGCTTAGGACAGGCCCTTTTGGGCTACACCTTC. Translating gives CASSLGQALLGYTF. Drawing the rest from reference TRBV13 and TRBJ1-2, the complete variable domain is AAGVIQSPRHLIKEKRETATLKCYPIPRHDTVYWYQQGPGQDPQFLISFYEKMQSDKGSIPDRFSAQQFSDYHSELNMSSLELGDSALYFCASSLGQALLGYTFGSGTRLTVV.

The sample holds many counts of this clonotype. The V and J genes are TRBV20-1 and TRBJ1-1; no firm D call. Per the germline V gene, CDR1 is DFQATT and CDR2 is SNEGSKA (reference sequence). V lost 4 bases to trimming and J lost 0 bases, with 12 bases between them. The CDR3 sequence is 14 residues long. CDR3 coding DNA: TGCAGTGCTACCAGGTCGGTTATGAACACTGAAGCTTTCTTT. Translation: CSATRSVMNTEAFF.

This chain links TRBV7-6 with TRBJ2-3; no clear D gene. The CDR3 loop spans 15 amino acids. Trimming took 1 base from V and 0 from J, leaving 8 bases between them. Germline lookup yields CDR1 SGHVS and CDR2 FNYEAQ. CDR3 amino acids: CASSLGVSSTDTQYF. DNA for the CDR3: TGTGCCAGCAGCTTAGGGGTTTCTAGCACAGATACGCAGTATTTT.

The chain carries TRBV10-3 and TRBJ1-6; 9 bases align to TRBD1. Per the germline V gene, CDR1 is ENHRY and CDR2 is SYGVKD. The V gene end was trimmed by 10 bases and the J gene end by 7 bases; junction bases not matched to a gene: 23. The CDR3 sequence is 19 residues long. For the CDR3, the DNA is TGTGCCAGCAGAGGGGGGACAGGGATAGCCTACTCGGGGAATTCACCCCTCCACTTT. This codes for CASRGGTGIAYSGNSPLHF.

This clonotype was counted between two and nine times. The rearrangement uses TRBV18 and TRBJ2-7; D assignment may be TRBD1 or TRBD2 (5 bases each). This CDR3 has 16 amino acids. Trimming stripped 4 bases from V and 0 bases from J, with 16 bases between. Germline V lookup: CDR1 KGHSH, CDR2 LQKENI. CDR3 coding DNA: TGTGCCAGCTCACGCCTAGGGGAGATGTTCTCCTACGAGCAGTACTTC. It translates to CASSRLGEMFSYEQYF.

This clonotype was observed at least ten times. The rearrangement uses TRBV4-3 and TRBJ2-7; D is possibly TRBD2 (6 bases). In germline, CDR1 is LGHNA, CDR2 YSLEER. The CDR3 runs to 16 residues. V was cut by 0 bases and J by 1 base, with 13 bases left in between. The CDR3 nucleotides read TGCGCCAGCAGCCAAGATAGCAAGCGGGCGTCCTACGAGCAGTACTTC. As protein: CASSQDSKRASYEQYF.

At least ten counts were recorded for this clonotype. The V gene is TRBV20-1, the J gene TRBJ1-5, with D hard to call. The CDR3 totals 15 residues. The V end lost 3 bases, the J end lost 0 bases, and 12 bases lay between the germline ends. Germline CDR1 DFQATT, CDR2 SNEGSKA (reference sequence). The CDR3 is CSASSGLYSNQPQHF. CDR3 DNA sequence: TGCAGTGCTAGTTCGGGTCTTTATAGCAATCAGCCCCAGCATTTT.

This clonotype was counted many times. The gene calls are TRBV19 and TRBJ2-7; D unclear. Germline CDR1 is LNHDA and CDR2 is SQIVND (reference sequence). The CDR3 consists of 14 residues. The V and J ends lost 2 bases and 2 bases respectively, with 10 bases between them. In DNA, the CDR3 is TGTGCCAGTAGTATAAGCTGGCAGACCTACGAGCAGTACTTC. The encoded protein is CASSISWQTYEQYF. The entire variable domain, with the rest obtained from reference TRBV19 and TRBJ2-7, is as follows: DGGITQSPKYLFRKEGQNVTLSCEQNLNHDAMYWYRQDPGQGLRLIYYSQIVNDFQKGDIAEGYSVSREKKESFPLTVTSAQKNPTAFYLCASSISWQTYEQYFGPGTRLTVT.

This clonotype has only a few counts. The chain carries TRBV20-1 and TRBJ2-6; D gene unclear. The V end was cut by 1 base, the J end by 0 bases, with 10 bases between. Germline CDR1 DFQATT, CDR2 SNEGSKA (reference sequence). The CDR3 runs 16 residues. The DNA of the CDR3 is TGCAGTGCTAGAGGTAGCACATTCTCTGGGGCCAACGTCCTGACTTTC. Protein: CSARGSTFSGANVLTF.

This clonotype was counted many times. The chain combines TRBV5-1 with TRBJ2-5; 14 nucleotides agree with TRBD2. The V gene's germline CDR1 is SGHRS and CDR2 YFSETQ. This CDR3 has 16 residues. J was trimmed by 4 bases and V by 4 bases; bases with no gene match: 6. Written as DNA, the CDR3 is TGCGCCAGCAGCCCTGGGACTAGCGGGGGAGGAGAGACCCAGTACTTC. It yields the protein CASSPGTSGGGETQYF.

Many counts were recorded for this clonotype. The CDR3 DNA reads as TGTGCCAGCAGCCCAAATGGGGGGACAGGGGCCTCCTACGAGCAGTACTTC. Protein: CASSPNGGTGASYEQYF. The genes are TRBV7-3 and TRBJ2-7, with 10 bases identical to TRBD1. Trimming cost V 5 bases and J 0 bases; bases outside gene matches: 10. Germline CDR1 SGHTA, CDR2 FQGTGA. This CDR3 contains 17 residues.

The J gene is TRBJ2-3, the V gene TRBV20-1; D is unclear. The germline CDR1 and CDR2 sequences are DFQATT and SNEGSKA (reference sequence). The CDR3 contains 15 residues. The ends were cut back, 0 bases at V and 2 bases at J, with 12 bases in the middle. The CDR3 DNA reads as TGCAGTGCTAGAGATGTTCGGGCCGACACAGATACGCAGTATTTT. Its translation: CSARDVRADTDTQYF.